Included here is one TCR beta chain sequence, with context. The data originate from a study of technical replicates of blood from a few donors. Sequenced by immunoSEQ multiplex PCR; TCRdb stores in-frame clones only, minus some. This table has 85,000 to 90,000 clones, roughly 90% appearing once. The CDR3 contains 18 residues. CDR1 is SGHTA, CDR2 FQGTGA, per germline. The V and J ends lost 5 bases and 5 bases respectively, with 26 bases between them. Sequencing was done on a sample of T cells isolated from PBMCs. The chain recombines TRBV7-3 with TRBJ2-3; D ambiguous. The sequence was obtained from a human donor in good health. The CDR3 is CASSHLTGRPGSGDTQYF. The DNA of the CDR3 is TGTGCCAGCAGCCATCTGACGGGTAGGCCCGGATCTGGAGATACGCAGTATTTT.